The 23 T cell receptor beta chains below all came from one sample that was sequenced in a study of T cells in Graves' hyperthyroidism and ophthalmopathy. It was RNA transcripts that yielded the amplified TCR beta CDR3 regions. Carried out on the TCR CDR3, a first-round RT-PCR used the HTBI primer set. In TCRdb, the multiplex PCR reads were re-called with MiXCR into one record per CDR3 protein. Of over 300,000 distinct CDR3 sequences listed, around 13% are singletons. The sequenced sample was blood. These TCRs come from a woman in her forties with Graves' ophthalmopathy.

This clonotype was detected ten times or more. This chain uses TRBV7-2 with TRBJ2-7; D gene uncertain. The V end was cut by 2 bases, the J end by 0 bases, with 11 bases between. Germline loops: CDR1 SGHTA, CDR2 FQGNSA. The CDR3 is 15 amino acids. In DNA, the CDR3 is TGTGCCAGCAGCTTAAATCCGGCGGTCTCCTACGAGCAGTACTTC. Translation: CASSLNPAVSYEQYF.

This clonotype was recorded at least ten times. The V and J genes are TRBV19 and TRBJ1-1; perhaps TRBD1 as D (6 bases). V was shortened by 5 bases and J by 3 bases, with 16 bases between the two germline ends. Looked up from germline, CDR1 is LNHDA and CDR2 is SQIVND (reference sequence). This CDR3 contains 15 residues. The CDR3 region has the DNA TGTGCCAGTAGTCCATGGCCAGGGGTGGACACTGAAGCTTTCTTT. Its translation is CASSPWPGVDTEAFF.

This clonotype was recorded a few times. J is TRBJ2-1 and V is TRBV5-8; no definite D call. Per the germline V gene, CDR1 is SGHTS and CDR2 is YDEGEE. There are 17 residues in the CDR3. Trimming took off 4 bases at V and 1 base at J, with 18 bases between the two ends. CDR3 nucleotide sequence: TGTGCCAGCAGCCCAGGATGGGTCAGGCGTTCCTACAATGAGCAGTTCTTC. It yields the protein CASSPGWVRRSYNEQFF.

The chain links TRBV6-1 to TRBJ2-2; D gene unclear. V lost 6 bases, J lost 4 bases, and 6 bases lay in between. Germline V gene lookup returns CDR1 MNHNS and CDR2 SASEGT. The CDR3 extends over 12 amino acids. The CDR3 region is CASRELTGELFF. CDR3 bases: TGTGCCAGCAGGGAACTCACCGGGGAGCTGTTTTTT.

The chain is built from TRBV3-1 and TRBJ1-6; D is ambiguous. Deletions cut 4 bases from V and 10 bases from J, with 14 bases between. This CDR3 has 14 amino acids. Germline loops: CDR1 LGHDT, CDR2 YNNKEL (reference sequence). The CDR3: CASSRGNFESPLHF. DNA of the CDR3: TGTGCCAGCAGCCGAGGGAATTTTGAATCACCCCTCCACTTT.

This clonotype appeared a few times. CDR3 sequence reads: CASSDRRVTEAFF. CDR3 nucleotide sequence: TGCGCCAGCAGTGACCGGAGGGTCACTGAAGCTTTCTTT. The chain employs TRBV10-2 and TRBJ1-1; no reliable D call. This CDR3 region has 13 residues. V lost 3 bases, J lost 4 bases, and 9 bases lay in between. CDR1 and CDR2 from the germline V gene are WSHSY and SAAADI.

Many counts were recorded for this clonotype. The V and J genes are TRBV11-3 and TRBJ2-1, with 7 bases matching TRBD1. The length of the CDR3 is 15 residues. V was pared by 4 bases and J by 11 bases, with 14 bases of the junction left unmatched. In germline, CDR1 is SGHNT, CDR2 YENEEA. CDR3 bases: TGTGCCAGCAGCTCCCAGCTGGGACAGACGTGGCAGCAGTTCTTC. It specifies CASSSQLGQTWQQFF.

This clonotype was found many times. The V call is TRBV27, the J call TRBJ1-5; D possibly corresponds to TRBD1 (6 bases). The CDR3 is 14 residues long. Looked up from germline, CDR1 is MNHEY and CDR2 is SMNVEV (reference sequence). The germline V and J ends were trimmed by 3 bases and 3 bases, with 9 bases remaining between them. This chain's CDR3 is CASSFQGTNQPQHF. The CDR3, as DNA: TGTGCCAGCAGTTTTCAGGGGACCAATCAGCCCCAGCATTTT.

This clonotype was observed at least ten times. The chain uses TRBV6-1 and TRBJ1-6; D gene uncertain. From germline, CDR1 is MNHNS and CDR2 SASEGT. Trimming removed 4 bases at V and 7 bases at J, with 8 bases between. CDR3 length: 13 residues. The CDR3 region is CASSAGSNSPLHF. DNA of the CDR3: TGTGCCAGCAGTGCTGGGTCAAATTCACCCCTCCACTTT.

There are many counts of this clonotype. CDR3: CSARGTGWGTQYF. CDR3 bases: TGCAGTGCTAGGGGCACAGGCTGGGGGACGCAGTATTTT. This rearrangement joins TRBV20-1 to TRBJ2-3; D may be TRBD1 or TRBD2 (5 bases each). V lost 3 bases and J lost 9, with 16 bases in between. Germline CDR1 DFQATT, CDR2 SNEGSKA (reference sequence). This CDR3 region has 13 residues.

This clonotype has ten or more counts. The gene calls are TRBV2 and TRBJ2-5, with D possibly being TRBD2 (5 bases). In germline, CDR1 is SNHLY, CDR2 FYNNEI. The V gene lost 8 bases and the J gene lost 2 bases, with 15 bases spanning the gap. There are 14 residues in the CDR3. The CDR3 loop is CASGMRVLQETQYF. DNA for the CDR3: TGTGCCAGCGGCATGCGGGTACTACAAGAGACCCAGTACTTC.

The sample holds many counts of this clonotype. The CDR3 bases are TGCAGCGTTTTGAAGGGGGACGACTACGAGCAGTACTTC. Amino acids: CSVLKGDDYEQYF. The V call is TRBV29-1, the J call TRBJ2-7; tentatively, D is TRBD1 (6 bases). There are 13 residues in the CDR3. V was shortened by 5 bases and J by 3 bases, with 14 bases between the two germline ends. Germline V gene lookup returns CDR1 SQVTM and CDR2 ANQGSEA.

In its sample, this clonotype was seen many times. The chain is built from TRBV30 and TRBJ2-1; D is unresolved. This CDR3 spans 12 amino acids. The V gene's germline CDR1 is GTSNPN and CDR2 SVGIG (reference sequence). V lost 0 bases to trimming and J lost 6 bases, with 6 bases between them. CDR3 bases: TGTGCCTGGAGTGTGATTGTCAATGAGCAGTTCTTC. This translates into CAWSVIVNEQFF.

This clonotype has a handful of counts. V and J are TRBV18 and TRBJ2-1; TRBD2 agrees at 11 bases. Germline CDR1 and CDR2: KGHSH and LQKENI. V was clipped by 0 bases and J by 2 bases; unmatched bases: 3. The CDR3 totals 17 residues. The CDR3 here is CASSPPRLAGPYNEQFF. CDR3 nucleotide sequence: TGTGCCAGCTCACCACCGCGACTAGCGGGGCCCTACAATGAGCAGTTCTTC.

This clonotype occurred many times. The CDR3 sequence: CASSGQGDSPLHF. CDR3 nucleotide sequence: TGTGCCAGCAGCGGACAGGGAGATTCACCCCTCCACTTT. The chain links TRBV2 to TRBJ1-6; 8 bases are shared with TRBD1. V lost 6 bases and J lost 8; bases outside the gene matches: 3. CDR3 length: 13 residues. The V gene's germline CDR1 is SNHLY and CDR2 FYNNEI.

The gene calls are TRBV18 and TRBJ1-4; D call uncertain. The CDR3 runs to 12 residues. CDR1 is KGHSH, CDR2 LQKENI, per germline. V lost 6 bases and J 8 bases, leaving 10 bases between the germline ends. The CDR3 sequence is CASSLDREKLFF. CDR3 nucleotides: TGTGCCAGCTCGCTCGATCGGGAAAAACTGTTTTTT.

In its sample, this clonotype was seen a few times. The chain combines TRBV7-9 with TRBJ2-1; maybe TRBD1 (5 bases). The CDR3 is made up of 11 amino acids. V dropped 10 bases and J dropped 9 bases, with 13 bases sitting between them. Germline CDR1 and CDR2: SEHNR and FQNEAQ (reference sequence). The CDR3 sequence is CANSRDVEQFF. CDR3 coding DNA: TGTGCCAACTCCAGGGATGTTGAGCAGTTCTTC.

This clonotype was counted at least ten times. The rearrangement uses TRBV27 and TRBJ1-2; D is perhaps TRBD1 (5 bases). Trimming shortened V by 6 bases and J by 6 bases, and 20 bases separated the two germline ends. This CDR3 region has 15 residues. Germline-derived CDR1 and CDR2 are MNHEY and SMNVEV (reference sequence). The CDR3 is CASSFKRGQINGYTF. DNA for the CDR3: TGTGCCAGCAGCTTTAAAAGGGGTCAGATTAATGGCTACACCTTC.

The J gene is TRBJ2-7, the V gene TRBV19, with unresolved D. Germline assignment: CDR1 LNHDA and CDR2 SQIVND (reference sequence). The CDR3 is 12 residues long. The germline V and J ends were trimmed by 4 bases and 7 bases, with 11 bases remaining between them. The DNA of the CDR3 is TGTGCCAGTAGTAAAACCAACCTTGAGCAGTACTTC. Residues: CASSKTNLEQYF.

The chain combines TRBV11-3 with TRBJ2-3; 8 bases map to TRBD2. Germline V gene lookup returns CDR1 SGHNT and CDR2 YENEEA. The J segment lost 1 base and the V segment lost 4 bases, leaving 10 bases of the junction unmatched. The CDR3 extends over 17 amino acids. The CDR3 DNA sequence: TGTGCCAGCAGCTACCCCTGGAGCGGGGGCCGCACAGATACGCAGTATTTT. It codes for CASSYPWSGGRTDTQYF. Full variable domain (missing parts from reference TRBV11-3 and TRBJ2-3): EAGVVQSPRYKIIEKKQPVAFWCNPISGHNTLYWYLQNLGQGPELLIRYENEEAVDDSQLPKDRFSAERLKGVDSTLKIQPAELGDSAVYLCASSYPWSGGRTDTQYFGPGTRLTVL.

This clonotype was picked up a small number of times. A single base separates this from a much larger clone, so it may be a read error. V is TRBV9 and J is TRBJ1-4; D gene unclear. The CDR3 loop spans 12 amino acids. Germline V lookup: CDR1 SGDLS, CDR2 YYNGEE. Trimming cost V 6 bases and J 6 bases, with 9 bases left between them. The CDR3 here is CASTGDDEKLFF. The CDR3 DNA follows: TGTGCCAGCACCGGGGATGATGAAAAACTGTTTTTT.

The chain has TRBV20-1 and TRBJ1-1, with TRBD1 identical over 12 bases. CDR1 is DFQATT, CDR2 SNEGSKA, per germline (reference sequence). The CDR3 sequence is 15 residues long. V dropped 5 bases and J dropped 3; count of bases not matched to a gene: 7. This CDR3 reads CSAGDRGLRDTEAFF. The CDR3 nucleotides read TGCAGTGCTGGGGACAGGGGGCTAAGGGACACTGAAGCTTTCTTT.

There are a few counts of this clonotype. The chain employs TRBV19 and TRBJ1-1, with 9 bases lining up with TRBD1. The V gene end was trimmed by 5 bases and the J gene end by 6 bases; junction bases not matched to a gene: 7. The CDR3 contains 14 residues. Germline lookup yields CDR1 LNHDA and CDR2 SQIVND (reference sequence). The CDR3 nucleotides read TGTGCCAGTAGTTATAGGGACAGGGCCCCTGAAGCTTTCTTT. This gives the protein CASSYRDRAPEAFF.